Listed below are T cell receptor beta chains from one sample, sequenced in a study of blood T cell repertoires in COVID-19. Data came from immunoSEQ multiplex PCR; TCRdb stores just in-frame clones and leaves some out. There are about 100,000 clones in the sample; 70% to 90% occur only once, and approximately 7.2% lies in the top ten. Material for sequencing was peripheral blood. Source of these receptors: a man aged 55 to 70 with acute or convalescent COVID-19. The CDR3 runs from the conserved cysteine through the conserved F or W. Each record gives: V gene, J gene, clone size, D gene, CDR3 DNA, CDR3 protein. The D gene is left open where the match is weak. Only part of the rows carry a size: once, few, many, or a class if the clone is expanded.

>TRBV6-6|TRBJ2-7|once|TRBD2
TGTGCCAGCAGAGCCCAGCGGGGGGACTACGAGCAGTACTTC
CASRAQRGDYEQYF
>TRBV11-3|TRBJ1-1|NA|NA
TGTGCCAGCAGCCCCACTACAGGGACTGAAGCTTTCTTT
CASSPTTGTEAFF
>TRBV7-3|TRBJ1-3|once|NA
TGTGCCAGCAGCTTAGAGTCCCCGGGACTAGGAAACACCATATATTTT
CASSLESPGLGNTIYF
>TRBV19|TRBJ1-5|NA|NA
TGTGCCAGTACCCCATATGTGGGGGCGAGCAATCAGCCCCAGCATTTT
CASTPYVGASNQPQHF
>TRBV27|TRBJ1-6|once|TRBD1
TGTGCCAGCAGTAACCCCTGGGACAGGGGGGATTCACCCCTCCACTTT
CASSNPWDRGDSPLHF
>TRBV4-1|TRBJ1-4|few|TRBD1
TGCGCCAGCAGCCAAGATCCAGGGACAGATAATGAAAAACTGTTTTTT
CASSQDPGTDNEKLFF
>TRBV20-1|TRBJ1-2|NA|NA
TGCAGTGCTAGTAAGGGGCTCAATCGCTATGGCTACACCTTC
CSASKGLNRYGYTF
>TRBV5-5|TRBJ2-2|once|NA
TGTGCCAGCAGCTTGCAGGACTCGAACACCGGGGAGCTGTTTTTT
CASSLQDSNTGELFF
>TRBV7-2|TRBJ2-7|NA|NA
TGTGCCAGCAGCCGGGGGGCGGCCTCCTACGAGCAGTACTTC
CASSRGAASYEQYF
>TRBV19|TRBJ2-1|NA|TRBD2
TGTGCCAGTAGTATTTACCTAGCGGGGCCTTACAATGAGCAGTTCTTC
CASSIYLAGPYNEQFF
>TRBV4-2|TRBJ2-3|NA|TRBD2
TGTGCCAGCAGCCAAGAAAGAGCGGGAGGCACAGATACGCAGTATTTT
CASSQERAGGTDTQYF
>TRBV19|TRBJ1-5|NA|NA
TGTGCCAGTAGTATAGCAAATACCGGGACTGACTATAGCAATCAGCCCCAGCATTTT
CASSIANTGTDYSNQPQHF
>TRBV4-2|TRBJ2-1|NA|TRBD2
TGTGCCAGCAGCCAAGATGGAAGCGGGAGGGTTGACAATGAGCAGTTCTTC
CASSQDGSGRVDNEQFF